This is a list of T cell receptor beta chains from one sample in a study of blood T cell repertoires in COVID-19. The assay was immunoSEQ multiplex PCR, and TCRdb's table has in-frame clones only and misses some. The table has some 330,000 clones, 92% seen once; the top ten hold under 20%. The sequenced sample was PBMCs or T cells enriched from blood (not recorded which). Every receptor here comes from a woman in her 30s who had recovered from COVID-19. Both conserved end residues are part of each CDR3. D genes are given only for firm matches. Clone sizes are given selectively: once, few, many, or a class where the clone is expanded.

TRBV3-1/TRBV3-2	TRBJ2-1	.	.	TGTGCCAGCAGCCAGGGGGCGGGAGTTTACTACAATGAGCAGTTCTTC	CASSQGAGVYYNEQFF
TRBV4-3	TRBJ2-3	.	.	TGCGCCAGCAGCCAAGATCAATCAGGGCCGAGCACAGATACGCAGTATTTT	CASSQDQSGPSTDTQYF
TRBV27	TRBJ1-5	.	.	TGTGCCAGCAGGAGGACAAGCAATCAGCCCCAGCATTTT	CASRRTSNQPQHF
TRBV28	TRBJ2-7	.	few	TGTGCCAGCGGATTTACGGGGGTAGGCTACGAGCAGTACTTC	CASGFTGVGYEQYF
TRBV28	TRBJ2-1	.	.	TGTGCCAGCAGTTTATACCGAGGAAACCCCTCCTACAATGAGCAGTTCTTC	CASSLYRGNPSYNEQFF
TRBV3-1/TRBV3-2	TRBJ1-4	.	few	TGTGCCAGCAGCCAATCCACAGAGAATGAAAAACTGTTTTTT	CASSQSTENEKLFF
TRBV28	TRBJ1-2	TRBD1	.	TGTGCCAGCAGGGGCGGGACAGCTTATGGCTACACCTTC	CASRGGTAYGYTF
TRBV12-3/TRBV12-4	TRBJ1-2	.	.	TGTGCCAGCAGTACCGGGACAACTTATGGCTACACCTTC	CASSTGTTYGYTF
TRBV6-2/TRBV6-3	TRBJ2-2	.	.	TGTGCCAGCAGTTACTGGGGGGGCCGGAACACCGGGGAGCTGTTTTTT	CASSYWGGRNTGELFF
TRBV4-3	TRBJ1-1	.	.	TGCGCCAGCAGCCAAGATATAGTCCGGGGAATGAACACTGAAGCTTTCTTT	CASSQDIVRGMNTEAFF
TRBV28	TRBJ2-7	TRBD2	.	TGTGCCGCTAGCGATGCCGGGACTAGCGGGAGTGGCGAGCAGTACTTC	CAASDAGTSGSGEQYF
TRBV7-3	TRBJ2-5	TRBD2	.	TGTGCCAGCAGCTTACTAGCGGGGGGACTCCAAGAGACCCAGTACTTC	CASSLLAGGLQETQYF
TRBV5-6	TRBJ2-5	TRBD2	.	TGTGCCAGCAGTACCATTAGCGGGAGGGCCTTCAGGGAGACCCAGTACTTC	CASSTISGRAFRETQYF
TRBV5-4	TRBJ1-1	.	few	TGTGCCAGCAGCTTGGACTCCAACACTGAAGCTTTCTTT	CASSLDSNTEAFF
TRBV29-1	TRBJ2-7	.	.	TGCAGCGCGGACAGTTCCTACGAGCAGTACTTC	CSADSSYEQYF
TRBV19	TRBJ2-1	TRBD2	.	TGTGCCAGTAGTATAGAAACTAGCGTCTACAATGAGCAGTTCTTC	CASSIETSVYNEQFF
TRBV27	TRBJ2-3	TRBD2	.	TGTGCCAGCACCCCTTTTCGGGGGGTGGCAGATACGCAGTATTTT	CASTPFRGVADTQYF
TRBV28	TRBJ2-6	.	.	TGTGCCAGCAGCCCGATCATAGACAGGAACAACGTCCTGACTTTC	CASSPIIDRNNVLTF
TRBV15	TRBJ2-1	.	.	TGTGCCACCAGCAGAGAACAGGGTTCGACCTACAATGAGCAGTTCTTC	CATSREQGSTYNEQFF
TRBV4-1	TRBJ2-6	.	.	TGCGCCAGCAGCGGACGGACAGTATCTTCGATCTCTGGGGCCAACGTCCTGACTTTC	CASSGRTVSSISGANVLTF
TRBV27	TRBJ2-2	TRBD1	.	TGTGCCAGCAGATGGACAGGGATTAACACCGGGGAGCTGTTTTTT	CASRWTGINTGELFF
TRBV19	TRBJ1-1	.	few	TGTGCCAGTAGTATCCAGGAGAACACTGAAGCTTTCTTT	CASSIQENTEAFF
TRBV7-9	TRBJ1-2	.	.	TGTGCCAGCAGCTTAAGGGGGAGCGGCTATGGCTACACCTTC	CASSLRGSGYGYTF
TRBV9	TRBJ2-5	TRBD1	.	TGTGCCAGCAGCGAGGGGGACAGGGGGAGGCAAGAGACCCAGTACTTC	CASSEGDRGRQETQYF
TRBV19	TRBJ2-1	.	.	TGTGCCAGTAGTATAGTCATCTCCTACAATGAGCAGTTCTTC	CASSIVISYNEQFF
TRBV6-2/TRBV6-3	TRBJ1-1	TRBD1	few	TGTGCCAGCAGTTCGACAGGGGGAGTCACTGAAGCTTTCTTT	CASSSTGGVTEAFF
TRBV30	TRBJ2-1	.	.	TGTGCCTGGAGTGTCAGCAATGAGCAGTTCTTC	CAWSVSNEQFF
TRBV6-5	TRBJ2-7	TRBD1	.	TGTGCCAGCAGTTACCCATCCAGGGGGCTAGGCTCCGAGCAGTACTTC	CASSYPSRGLGSEQYF
TRBV4-3	TRBJ1-1	.	.	TGCGCCAGCAGCCAAGAACGGAGGTCTGAAGCTTTCTTT	CASSQERRSEAFF
TRBV7-8	TRBJ1-2	.	.	TGTGCCAGCAGCGCCTCCAGGATTATTAAGGGCTACACCTTC	CASSASRIIKGYTF
TRBV15	TRBJ1-2	TRBD1	.	TGTGCCACCAGCCGAGTGGGACAGGGGGCCGATGGCTACACCTTC	CATSRVGQGADGYTF
TRBV28	TRBJ2-1	TRBD2	.	TGTGCCAGCAGTCGCCCTCCCGGAGGCGGGAGAGGTTACAATGAGCAGTTCTTC	CASSRPPGGGRGYNEQFF
TRBV2	TRBJ1-2	TRBD1	.	TGTGCCAGCACGGGCAACAGGGGTAACGTGCATGGCTACACCTTC	CASTGNRGNVHGYTF
TRBV5-5	TRBJ2-3	TRBD2	once	TGTGCCAGCAGCTTGGTCGGCGGGGGGAACACAGATACGCAGTATTTT	CASSLVGGGNTDTQYF
TRBV27	TRBJ2-5	.	few	TGTGCCAGCAGTTCTAGATTCCAAGAGACCCAGTACTTC	CASSSRFQETQYF
TRBV9	TRBJ2-6	TRBD2	.	TGTGCCAGCAGCGTAGATCCCCTAGCGGGAGGCGGGTCTGGGGCCAACGTCCTGACTTTC	CASSVDPLAGGGSGANVLTF